The sequence of this T cell receptor beta chain was determined in a study of T cells in Graves' hyperthyroidism and ophthalmopathy. The germline CDR1 and CDR2 sequences are DFQATT and SNEGSKA (reference sequence). V gave up 5 bases and J gave up 2 bases, with 13 bases separating them. The CDR3 extends over 15 amino acids. Individuals with ophthalmopathy presented a Clinical Activity Score of at least 3, a NOSPECS grade of at least 4 and a duration under 3 months. Investigators excluded patients with uncontrolled infection, other autoimmune disease, pregnancy or lactation. Note on this clonotype: The antigen is not known.

Amplified TCR beta CDR3 regions derived from RNA transcripts. The TCR CDR3 was amplified in a first-round RT-PCR using the HTBI primer set. TCRdb reanalysed the multiplex PCR reads using MiXCR and keeps one entry per CDR3 protein. The sample holds about 610,000 distinct CDR3 sequences, around 15% seen once. Study-level results: Through a model of 13 V-J features, ophthalmopathy was separated from stable hyperthyroidism. Most clonotypes expanded in thyroid above 0.001 were likewise present in blood.

The sequence came from a woman aged 40 to 49 with Graves' ophthalmopathy. The sample was blood. This chain joins TRBV20-1 and TRBJ2-6, with D perhaps TRBD2 (7 bases). CDR3 DNA sequence: TGCAGTGCTCACCGAGGGGGGGCTGGGGCCAACGTCCTGACTTTC. Its translation is CSAHRGGAGANVLTF.